This T cell receptor beta chain was profiled in a study of blood T cell repertoires in COVID-19. Study in general: Specimens from acute and convalescent COVID-19 originated in the United States, Italy and Spain. T cells, B-cell-depleted T cells, or PBMCs provided the cDNA or gDNA that served as material.

A single count supports this clone. The assay was immunoSEQ multiplex PCR, and TCRdb's table has in-frame clones only and misses some. This sample has 250,000 to 300,000 clones; around 87% occur once, and the top ten carry 2% to 2.5%. From germline, CDR1 is SGHAT and CDR2 FQNNGV. J gave up 5 bases and V 2 bases, and 6 bases lay outside the gene matches. The CDR3 spans 15 residues. The TCR was taken from a woman aged 50 to 60 who had recovered from COVID-19. The chain is built from TRBV11-2 and TRBJ2-1, with 7 bases identical to TRBD2. The material sequenced was peripheral blood. Here the CDR3 DNA reads TGTGCCAGCAGCTTACTAGCGGAGCTTAACAATGAGCAGTTCTTC. It codes for CASSLLAELNNEQFF.